A selection of T cell receptor beta chains follows, all from one sample in a study of T cells after yellow fever vaccination. In TCRdb, the 5' RACE reads were re-called with MiXCR into one record per CDR3 protein. Among a few hundred thousand distinct CDR3 sequences listed, about 5.2% were seen once. The sample was CD4+ T cells sorted from PBMCs, taken on the day of the yellow fever booster vaccination. Receptors originate from a man aged 18 to 29 who received the YFV17D yellow fever vaccine. Each CDR3 is given with its conserved first and last residue. D genes are given only for firm matches. Not all rows give a size; the values are once, few, many and, for expanded clones, a class.

V gene: TRBV4-2; J gene: TRBJ1-4; clone size: many; D gene: TRBD1; CDR3 DNA: TGTGCCAGCAGCCTCTACAGGGGGGCTAATGAAAAACTGTTTTTT; CDR3 protein: CASSLYRGANEKLFF
V gene: TRBV5-5; J gene: TRBJ1-4; clone size: -; D gene: TRBD1; CDR3 DNA: TGTGCCAGCAGCGTTAAGGGGGCAAGGGCGCTATGGGCTGAAAAACTGTTTTTT; CDR3 protein: CASSVKGARALWAEKLFF
V gene: TRBV6-5; J gene: TRBJ1-2; clone size: few; D gene: -; CDR3 DNA: TGTGCCAGCAGTGGCGGGCCGCTATGGGGGGGCTACACCTTC; CDR3 protein: CASSGGPLWGGYTF
V gene: TRBV7-9; J gene: TRBJ2-3; clone size: few; D gene: TRBD1; CDR3 DNA: TGTGCCCACCGGGACAGCAACGATACGCAGTATTTT; CDR3 protein: CAHRDSNDTQYF
V gene: TRBV5-1; J gene: TRBJ2-3; clone size: few; D gene: -; CDR3 DNA: TGCGCCAGCAGCAGACCCCAAGGGACCGTCACAGATACGCAGTATTTT; CDR3 protein: CASSRPQGTVTDTQYF
V gene: TRBV7-2; J gene: TRBJ2-5; clone size: -; D gene: -; CDR3 DNA: TGTGCCAGCAGCCGGGGTGTCACGGGGGAGACCCAGTACTTC; CDR3 protein: CASSRGVTGETQYF
V gene: TRBV29-1; J gene: TRBJ2-2; clone size: many; D gene: TRBD1; CDR3 DNA: TGCAGCGTTCCAACGGACAGGTCAAACACCGGGGAGCTGTTTTTT; CDR3 protein: CSVPTDRSNTGELFF
V gene: TRBV5-4; J gene: TRBJ2-5; clone size: -; D gene: -; CDR3 DNA: TGTGCCAGCAGCTTGCCCCGCCAAGAGACCCAGTACTTC; CDR3 protein: CASSLPRQETQYF
V gene: TRBV7-3; J gene: TRBJ2-1; clone size: many; D gene: -; CDR3 DNA: TGTGCCAGCAGCCGATCCCGGGATGTTGAGCAGTTCTTC; CDR3 protein: CASSRSRDVEQFF
V gene: TRBV29-1; J gene: TRBJ1-4; clone size: -; D gene: -; CDR3 DNA: TGCAGCGTTGCCCCCCAAGTGAGCGAAAAACTGTTTTTT; CDR3 protein: CSVAPQVSEKLFF
V gene: TRBV12-3/TRBV12-4; J gene: TRBJ1-2; clone size: many; D gene: -; CDR3 DNA: TGTGCCAGCAGTTTAGCCCGGGGAAAGGGTGGCTACACCTTC; CDR3 protein: CASSLARGKGGYTF
V gene: TRBV5-1; J gene: TRBJ1-4; clone size: -; D gene: -; CDR3 DNA: TGCGCCAGCAGCCTTGACAGTGGGGATGAAAAACTGTTTTTT; CDR3 protein: CASSLDSGDEKLFF
V gene: TRBV9; J gene: TRBJ2-2; clone size: -; D gene: TRBD1; CDR3 DNA: TGTGCCAGCAGCACCAGGACAGGGACCGGGGAGCTGTTTTTT; CDR3 protein: CASSTRTGTGELFF
V gene: TRBV29-1; J gene: TRBJ2-3; clone size: many; D gene: TRBD2; CDR3 DNA: TGCAGCGTAATAGCGGGGGGGCCGGGAGATACGCAGTATTTT; CDR3 protein: CSVIAGGPGDTQYF
V gene: TRBV18; J gene: TRBJ1-1; clone size: -; D gene: -; CDR3 DNA: TGTGCCAGCTCCCCTTTAGGGGAGGTGAACACTGAAGCTTTCTTT; CDR3 protein: CASSPLGEVNTEAFF
V gene: TRBV18; J gene: TRBJ1-5; clone size: -; D gene: -; CDR3 DNA: TGTGCCAGCTCCGAGGGGGAAGGTCAGCCCCAGCATTTT; CDR3 protein: CASSEGEGQPQHF
V gene: TRBV6-2/TRBV6-3; J gene: TRBJ2-1; clone size: few; D gene: TRBD2; CDR3 DNA: TGTGCCAGCAGTTGGGGGACTAGCGCAAGTGAGCAGTTCTTC; CDR3 protein: CASSWGTSASEQFF
V gene: TRBV7-2; J gene: TRBJ2-2; clone size: -; D gene: -; CDR3 DNA: TGTGCCAGCAGCACCCCCCGCACCGGGGAGCTGTTTTTT; CDR3 protein: CASSTPRTGELFF
V gene: TRBV12-3/TRBV12-4; J gene: TRBJ2-4; clone size: many; D gene: -; CDR3 DNA: TGTGCCAGCAGTTTAGGGCAGTCCAAAAACATTCAGTACTTC; CDR3 protein: CASSLGQSKNIQYF
V gene: TRBV5-1; J gene: TRBJ1-1; clone size: many; D gene: -; CDR3 DNA: TGCGCCAGCAGCGTTTTTGGGCAGGAGGGAACTGAAGCTTTCTTT; CDR3 protein: CASSVFGQEGTEAFF
V gene: TRBV7-9; J gene: TRBJ2-1; clone size: few; D gene: -; CDR3 DNA: TGTGCCAGCAGCTCGAGGGATGGGCAGTTCTTC; CDR3 protein: CASSSRDGQFF
V gene: TRBV29-1; J gene: TRBJ2-5; clone size: -; D gene: -; CDR3 DNA: TGCAGCCCCTCCGAGGGGGAGACCCAGTACTTC; CDR3 protein: CSPSEGETQYF
V gene: TRBV10-3; J gene: TRBJ1-3; clone size: few; D gene: -; CDR3 DNA: TGTGCCATCAGTGAGTTGGCCATATCTGGAAACACCATATATTTT; CDR3 protein: CAISELAISGNTIYF
V gene: TRBV5-1; J gene: TRBJ2-5; clone size: many; D gene: TRBD2; CDR3 DNA: TGCGCCAGCAGCTTGGAGAGCGGGGAAGAGACCCAGTACTTC; CDR3 protein: CASSLESGEETQYF